This T cell receptor beta chain derives from a study of T cell changes during pregnancy in multiple sclerosis. Profiling relied on immunoSEQ multiplex PCR, and the TCRdb table lists in-frame clones only, not all of them. The data show 65,000 to 80,000 clones, over 75% seen once. Details on this clone: The sample holds other DNA sequences that translate to the same CDR3.

CDR3 length: 13 amino acids. Germline V gene sequence: CDR1 LGHNA, CDR2 YNFKEQ. The V gene end was trimmed by 4 bases and the J gene end by 7 bases; junction bases not matched to a gene: 5. This chain links TRBV4-2 with TRBJ2-7; TRBD1 matches at 9 bases. The source is a female donor with multiple sclerosis, enrolled in a pregnancy study. The source was peripheral blood, collected in the third trimester of pregnancy. The CDR3 DNA reads TGTGCCAGCAGCCTGGACAGGGGTGGGGAGCAGTACTTC. Amino acids: CASSLDRGGEQYF.